This T cell receptor beta chain came from a study of cytomegalovirus exposure and HLA in healthy donors. From germline, CDR1 is SGHTA and CDR2 FQGNSA. Trimming at V came to 9 bases and at J to 7 bases, leaving 20 bases not matched to a gene. This CDR3 spans 16 amino acids. The PCR employed 60 Vbeta primers together with 13 Jbeta primers. The method was immunoSEQ multiplex PCR; TCRdb's version includes in-frame clones alone and lacks a portion of them. The profile shows tens of thousands of clones, approximately 70% of them singletons. The sequenced sample consisted of PBMCs. The V and J genes are TRBV7-2 and TRBJ2-7; 8 bases agree with TRBD2. The receptor was isolated from a male donor in good health and CMV-seropositive. As DNA, the CDR3 is TGTGCCAGGAGAACCAACCAGGGACTAGGAATCGTAGAGCAGTACTTC. It is translated as CARRTNQGLGIVEQYF.